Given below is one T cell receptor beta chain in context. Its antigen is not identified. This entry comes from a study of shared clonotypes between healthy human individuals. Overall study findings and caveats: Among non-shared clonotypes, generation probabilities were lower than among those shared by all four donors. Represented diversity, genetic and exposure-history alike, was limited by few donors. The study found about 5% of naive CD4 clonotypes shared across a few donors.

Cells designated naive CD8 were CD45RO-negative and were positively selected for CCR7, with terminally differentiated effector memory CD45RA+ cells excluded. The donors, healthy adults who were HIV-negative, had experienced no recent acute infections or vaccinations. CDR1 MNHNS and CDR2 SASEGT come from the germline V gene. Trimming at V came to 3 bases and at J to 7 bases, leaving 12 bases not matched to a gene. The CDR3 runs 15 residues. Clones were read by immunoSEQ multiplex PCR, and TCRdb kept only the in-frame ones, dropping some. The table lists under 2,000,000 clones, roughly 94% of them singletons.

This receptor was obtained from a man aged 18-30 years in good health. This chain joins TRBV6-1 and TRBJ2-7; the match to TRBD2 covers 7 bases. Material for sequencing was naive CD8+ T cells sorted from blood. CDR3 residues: CASSEDLAVDREQYF. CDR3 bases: TGTGCCAGCAGTGAGGACCTAGCGGTTGATCGGGAGCAGTACTTC.